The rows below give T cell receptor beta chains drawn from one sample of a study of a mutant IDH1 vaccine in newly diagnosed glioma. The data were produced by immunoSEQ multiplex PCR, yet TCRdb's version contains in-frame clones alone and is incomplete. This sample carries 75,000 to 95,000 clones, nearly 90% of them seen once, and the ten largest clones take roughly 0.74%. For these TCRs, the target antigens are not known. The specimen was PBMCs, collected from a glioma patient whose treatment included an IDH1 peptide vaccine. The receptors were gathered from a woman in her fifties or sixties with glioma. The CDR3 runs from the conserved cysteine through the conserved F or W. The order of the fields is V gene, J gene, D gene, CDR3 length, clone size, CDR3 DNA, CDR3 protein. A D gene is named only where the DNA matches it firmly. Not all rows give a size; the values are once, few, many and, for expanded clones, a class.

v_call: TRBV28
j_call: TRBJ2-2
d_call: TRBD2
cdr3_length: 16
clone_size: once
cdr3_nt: TGTGCCAGCAGCTCGACTAGCGGGAGTTGGACCGGGGAGCTGTTTTTT
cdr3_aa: CASSSTSGSWTGELFF

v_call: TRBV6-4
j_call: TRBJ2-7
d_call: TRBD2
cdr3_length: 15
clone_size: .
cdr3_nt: TGTGCCAGCAGTGGGGGACTAGCGGGGCCCTACGAGCAGTACTTC
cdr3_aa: CASSGGLAGPYEQYF

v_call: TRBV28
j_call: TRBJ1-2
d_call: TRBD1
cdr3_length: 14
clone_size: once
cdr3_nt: TGTGCCAGCAGGGCCGGGACAGAGCTCTATGGCTACACCTTC
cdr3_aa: CASRAGTELYGYTF

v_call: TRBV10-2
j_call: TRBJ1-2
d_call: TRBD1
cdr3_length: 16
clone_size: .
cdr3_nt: TGCGCCAGCAGTGAGACTTACAGGGGGGAGAACTATGGCTACACCTTC
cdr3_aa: CASSETYRGENYGYTF

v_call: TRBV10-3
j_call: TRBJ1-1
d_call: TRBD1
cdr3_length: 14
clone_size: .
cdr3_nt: TGTGCCTCGACTAAGGGACAGGCCAACACTGAAGCTTTCTTT
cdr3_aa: CASTKGQANTEAFF

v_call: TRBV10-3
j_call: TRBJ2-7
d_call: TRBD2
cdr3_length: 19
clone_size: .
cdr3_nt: TGTGCCATCAGTGACCGAGCGGGAGGGGTCCCCACTTTATCCTACGAGCAGTACTTC
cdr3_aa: CAISDRAGGVPTLSYEQYF

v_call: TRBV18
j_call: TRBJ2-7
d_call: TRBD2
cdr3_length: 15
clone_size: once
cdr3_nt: TGTGCCAGCTCACCACCGGCTAGCGGGAAATACGAGCAGTACTTC
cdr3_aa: CASSPPASGKYEQYF

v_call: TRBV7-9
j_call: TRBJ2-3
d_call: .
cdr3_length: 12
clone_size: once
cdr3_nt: TGTGCCAGCAGCTCCGGGGAGAGGGCGCAGTATTTT
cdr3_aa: CASSSGERAQYF

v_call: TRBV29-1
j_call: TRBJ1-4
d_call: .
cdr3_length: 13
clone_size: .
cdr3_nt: TGCAGCGCCCTGACAGCAAATAATGAAAAACTGTTTTTT
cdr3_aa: CSALTANNEKLFF

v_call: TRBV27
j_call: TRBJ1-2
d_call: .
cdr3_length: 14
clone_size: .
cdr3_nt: TGTGCCAGCAGACATCAGGGGCGAGACTATGGCTACACCTTC
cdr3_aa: CASRHQGRDYGYTF

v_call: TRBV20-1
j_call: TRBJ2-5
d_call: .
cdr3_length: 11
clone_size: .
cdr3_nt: TGCAGTGCTAGATTACAGGAGACCCAGTACTTC
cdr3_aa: CSARLQETQYF

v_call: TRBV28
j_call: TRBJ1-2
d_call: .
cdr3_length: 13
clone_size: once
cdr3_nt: TGTGCCAGCACCTGGGCAGGGGCGGATGGCTACACCTTC
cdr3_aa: CASTWAGADGYTF

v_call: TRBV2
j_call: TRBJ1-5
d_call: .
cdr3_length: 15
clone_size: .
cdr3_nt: TGTGCCAGCAGTTTGGGACCTGGGGTTAATCAGCCCCAGCATTTT
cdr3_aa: CASSLGPGVNQPQHF

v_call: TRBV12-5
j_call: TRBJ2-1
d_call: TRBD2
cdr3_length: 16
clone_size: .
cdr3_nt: TGTGCTAGTGGAATATCCCAGACTAGCGCGTACAATGAGCAGTTCTTC
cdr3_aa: CASGISQTSAYNEQFF

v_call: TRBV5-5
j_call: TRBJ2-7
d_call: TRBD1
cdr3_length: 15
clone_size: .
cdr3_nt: TGTGCCAGCAGCGTCAGGGGACAGGGTAACCACGAGCAGTACTTC
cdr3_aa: CASSVRGQGNHEQYF

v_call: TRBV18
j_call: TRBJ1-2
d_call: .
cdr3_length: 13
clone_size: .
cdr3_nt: TGTGCCAGCTCAGAAGGACAGAACTATGGCTACACCTTC
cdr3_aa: CASSEGQNYGYTF

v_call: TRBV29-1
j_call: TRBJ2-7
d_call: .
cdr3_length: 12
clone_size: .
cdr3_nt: TGCAGCGTTGGCGCGGAATCCTACGAGCAGTACTTC
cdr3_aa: CSVGAESYEQYF

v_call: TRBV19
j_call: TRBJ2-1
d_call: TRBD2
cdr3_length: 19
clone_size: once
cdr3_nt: TGTGCCAGTAGTAAGACTAGCGCCTCTGGTCCGGGCTCCTACAATGAGCAGTTCTTC
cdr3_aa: CASSKTSASGPGSYNEQFF

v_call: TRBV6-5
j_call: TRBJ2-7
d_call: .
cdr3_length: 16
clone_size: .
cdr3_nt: TGTGCCAGCAGTTACTCGGGACGGGGTCGCGGCTACGAGCAGTACTTC
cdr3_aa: CASSYSGRGRGYEQYF

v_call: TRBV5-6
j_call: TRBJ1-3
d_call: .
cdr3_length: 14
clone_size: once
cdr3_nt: TGTGCCAGCAGCTTGGGCAGCTCTGGAAACACCATATATTTT
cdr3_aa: CASSLGSSGNTIYF

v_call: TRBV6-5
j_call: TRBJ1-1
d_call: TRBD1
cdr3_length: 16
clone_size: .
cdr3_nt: TGTGCCAGCAGTTACCCCAGGGACAGGGGGGAGACTGAAGCTTTCTTT
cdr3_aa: CASSYPRDRGETEAFF